This T cell receptor beta chain appears in the sequencing data of a study of cytomegalovirus exposure and HLA in healthy donors. About the study: As released early, the data held 70 million to 95 million unique TCRs from HLA-typed donors. Notes on the study in general: In a later analysis, parvovirus B19, influenza, CMV and Epstein-Barr virus appeared linked to several top co-occurrence clusters. As a later analysis revealed, the rate of TCR association differed by HLA locus, with DRB1 most and HLA-C fewest.

The CDR3 spans 17 residues. After removal of 0 bases from V and 3 bases from J, the junction contained 8 bases not matched to a gene. Looked up from germline, CDR1 is SGHNT and CDR2 is YYREEE (reference sequence). The PCR used 60 Vbeta and 13 Jbeta primers. In the authors' workflow: The count from a later analysis was tens of millions of unique TCR beta chains, some 10 million of them shared. Repertoires were generated with immunoSEQ multiplex PCR, while TCRdb's copy carries only in-frame clones and drops some. V and J calls and clone size are given by that table; D and trimming were obtained from the DNA. The profile shows roughly 150,000 clones, 60% to 80% of them singletons. This clone was detected only a few times. Antigen specificity is unknown.

This TCR derives from a man younger than 35 in good health and CMV-seropositive. Input material: PBMCs. The gene calls are TRBV5-4 and TRBJ2-7; TRBD2 matches 11 bases. In DNA, the CDR3 is TGTGCCAGCAGCTTGGGTAAACTAGCGGGGGTACACTACGAGCAGTACTTC. Protein: CASSLGKLAGVHYEQYF.